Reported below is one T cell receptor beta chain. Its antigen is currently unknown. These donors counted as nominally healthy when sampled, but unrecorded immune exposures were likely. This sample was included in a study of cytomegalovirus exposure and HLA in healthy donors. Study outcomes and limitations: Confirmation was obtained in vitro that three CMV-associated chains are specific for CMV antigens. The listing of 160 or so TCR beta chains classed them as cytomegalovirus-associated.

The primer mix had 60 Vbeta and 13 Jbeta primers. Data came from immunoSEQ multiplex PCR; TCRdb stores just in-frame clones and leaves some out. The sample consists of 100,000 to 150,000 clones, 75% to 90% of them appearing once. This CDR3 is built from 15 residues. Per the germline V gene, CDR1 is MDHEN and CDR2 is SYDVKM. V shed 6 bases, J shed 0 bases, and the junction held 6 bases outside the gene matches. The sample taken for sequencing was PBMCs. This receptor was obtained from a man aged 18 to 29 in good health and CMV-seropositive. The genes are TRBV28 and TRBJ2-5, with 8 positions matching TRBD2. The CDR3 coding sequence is TGTGCCAGCAGGACGGGGGGGACCCACCAAGAGACCCAGTACTTC. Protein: CASRTGGTHQETQYF.